A selection of T cell receptor beta chains follows, all from one sample in a study of T cell responses to AZD1222 COVID-19 vaccine. Data came from immunoSEQ multiplex PCR; TCRdb stores just in-frame clones and leaves some out. The profile shows about 150,000 clones, 80% to 90% of them singletons. The sequencing used peripheral blood, collected after recovery from COVID-19. Receptors were obtained from an adult who had recovered from COVID-19. Each CDR3 is given with its conserved first and last residue. The D gene is left open where the match is weak. Not every row has a clone size; where given, it reads once, few, many or a size class.

CDR3 length	V gene	clone size	D gene	J gene	CDR3 protein	CDR3 DNA
18	TRBV7-9	NA	NA	TRBJ2-3	CASSPPRALDRGTDTQYF	TGTGCCAGCAGCCCACCCCGGGCCCTTGATCGAGGCACAGATACGCAGTATTTT
13	TRBV11-2	NA	NA	TRBJ2-5	CASSVQGKETQYF	TGTGCCAGCAGCGTCCAAGGAAAAGAGACCCAGTACTTC
17	TRBV19	NA	NA	TRBJ1-5	CASSGAGRRGGNQPQHF	TGTGCCAGTAGCGGCGCCGGTAGGCGGGGCGGGAATCAGCCCCAGCATTTT
15	TRBV27	NA	NA	TRBJ2-7	CASSRAPGQSYEQYF	TGTGCCAGCAGCAGGGCCCCGGGACAAAGCTACGAGCAGTACTTC
15	TRBV7-2	NA	TRBD2	TRBJ2-5	CASSPAGSGGGTQYF	TGTGCCAGCAGCCCGGCAGGGAGCGGGGGAGGGACCCAGTACTTC
16	TRBV13	NA	NA	TRBJ1-2	CASSLGRLVGADGYTF	TGTGCCAGCAGCTTAGGCCGGTTGGTGGGCGCAGATGGCTACACCTTC
14	TRBV7-9	NA	TRBD1	TRBJ1-1	CASIRNGQGTEAFF	TGTGCCAGCATCCGAAACGGACAGGGTACTGAAGCTTTCTTT
12	TRBV29-1	NA	TRBD2	TRBJ2-7	CSVASGAWEQYF	TGCAGCGTTGCTAGCGGGGCATGGGAGCAGTACTTC
13	TRBV14	NA	NA	TRBJ2-7	CASSQGAVYEQYF	TGTGCCAGCAGCCAAGGGGCAGTTTACGAGCAGTACTTC
15	TRBV5-6	NA	NA	TRBJ2-5	CASSIKGREVETQYF	TGTGCCAGCAGCATTAAGGGGCGAGAGGTAGAGACCCAGTACTTC
14	TRBV5-6	NA	TRBD1	TRBJ1-3	CASGKTGVGNTIYF	TGTGCCAGCGGCAAAACAGGGGTCGGAAACACCATATATTTT
15	TRBV5-4	NA	NA	TRBJ2-3	CASSLDLRGTDTQYF	TGTGCCAGCAGCTTGGACCTCCGGGGAACAGATACGCAGTATTTT
14	TRBV6-1	NA	NA	TRBJ1-4	CASSEGRAPEKLFF	TGTGCCAGCAGTGAAGGGAGGGCCCCCGAAAAACTGTTTTTT
17	TRBV9	NA	NA	TRBJ2-2	CASSQTLGATGTGELFF	TGTGCCAGCAGCCAAACCCTGGGGGCAACGGGAACCGGGGAGCTGTTTTTT
16	TRBV7-2	few	TRBD1	TRBJ1-1	CASSLERGRGDTEAFF	TGTGCCAGCAGCTTAGAGAGGGGCAGGGGGGACACTGAAGCTTTCTTT
14	TRBV29-1	NA	TRBD2	TRBJ2-2	CSARLAGAHGELFF	TGCAGCGCTAGACTAGCGGGAGCACACGGGGAGCTGTTTTTT
15	TRBV5-1	NA	NA	TRBJ2-2	CASSQGLANTGELFF	TGCGCCAGCAGTCAGGGGTTAGCGAACACCGGGGAGCTGTTTTTT
13	TRBV5-1	NA	TRBD2	TRBJ2-5	CASGTGGQETQYF	TGCGCCAGCGGAACGGGGGGTCAAGAGACCCAGTACTTC
14	TRBV5-1	NA	TRBD2	TRBJ2-7	CASSVGTSGNEQYF	TGCGCCAGCAGCGTAGGGACTAGCGGGAACGAGCAGTACTTC
15	TRBV4-3	NA	NA	TRBJ2-7	CASSPRLGSTSEQYF	TGCGCCAGCAGCCCCCGTCTAGGATCTACGTCAGAGCAGTACTTC
14	TRBV6-4	NA	NA	TRBJ1-5	CASNRRRGNQPQHF	TGTGCCAGCAATAGACGGAGGGGGAATCAGCCCCAGCATTTT
16	TRBV7-2	NA	NA	TRBJ2-3	CASSIYRAVLGDTQYF	TGTGCCAGCAGCATTTACCGGGCCGTTCTGGGTGATACGCAGTATTTT
14	TRBV7-9	NA	NA	TRBJ2-7	CASSGRQVSYEQYF	TGTGCCAGCAGCGGTCGACAGGTTTCATACGAGCAGTACTTC
12	TRBV25-1	NA	NA	TRBJ1-2	CASFTGLGGYTF	TGTGCCAGCTTTACAGGGTTGGGTGGCTACACCTTC
16	TRBV4-2	NA	TRBD2	TRBJ2-3	CASSRGTSGDLDTQYF	TGTGCCAGCAGCCGCGGGACTAGCGGGGATTTAGATACGCAGTATTTT
13	TRBV19	NA	NA	TRBJ1-1	CASMAGRGTEAFF	TGTGCCAGTATGGCGGGCCGCGGGACTGAAGCTTTCTTT
17	TRBV6-2/TRBV6-3	NA	NA	TRBJ1-5	CASSYSISGVRIQPQHF	TGTGCCAGCAGTTACTCGATTTCGGGGGTTCGGATTCAGCCCCAGCATTTT
15	TRBV7-7	NA	TRBD1	TRBJ2-3	CASSLTGGQGDTQYF	TGTGCTAGCAGCTTAACAGGGGGCCAGGGAGATACGCAGTATTTT